This TCR beta chain derives from a study of blood T cell repertoires in COVID-19. The CDR3 loop spans 13 amino acids. V dropped 7 bases and J dropped 2 bases, with 8 bases sitting between them. Germline V gene lookup returns CDR1 MDHEN and CDR2 SYDVKM. Produced via immunoSEQ multiplex PCR; TCRdb's table is partial and in-frame only. This table holds 140,000 or so clones, about 87% found once. Sequencing used peripheral blood. The sequence was obtained from a woman aged 45-59 years with acute or convalescent COVID-19. J is TRBJ2-2 and V is TRBV28; D remains unclear. In DNA, the CDR3 is TGTGCCAGCACCCAGGTTAACACCGGGGAGCTGTTTTTT. Its protein product is CASTQVNTGELFF.